The clone carrying this TCR beta chain was seen only a few times. The method was immunoSEQ multiplex PCR; TCRdb's version includes in-frame clones alone and lacks a portion of them. The table lists about 270,000 clones, approximately 80% of them singletons, with roughly 15% in the top ten. The sample belongs to a study of control samples from healthy donors and cancer patients. V lost 7 bases, J lost 2 bases, and 12 bases lay in between. The CDR3 has 14 residues. CDR1 is SNHLY and CDR2 is FYNNEI in the germline V gene. This TCR was recovered from a woman in her fifties or sixties with lung cancer. V and J are TRBV2 and TRBJ1-5; no clear D gene. Sequenced sample: PBMCs. The CDR3 coding sequence is TGTGCCAGCACTAGCCTGGGAGGCAATCAGCCCCAGCATTTT. Amino acid sequence: CASTSLGGNQPQHF.